This T cell receptor beta chain was recovered during a study of CD8 T cells in ankylosing spondylitis. Trimming took 0 bases from V and 1 from J, leaving 3 bases between them. This CDR3 region has 13 residues. Germline V gene data show CDR1 as MNHEY and CDR2 as SVGAGI. TCRdb re-derived calls from the 5' RACE reads in MiXCR, one entry per CDR3 protein. Here the sample spans some 140,000 distinct CDR3 sequences, approximately 9.2% being singletons. The receptor comes from a male donor with ankylosing spondylitis. This chain joins TRBV6-5 and TRBJ2-5; D not certain. The sequencing input was synovial fluid, either unsorted or a sorted T cell fraction (not recorded which). CDR3: CASSYSPQETQYF. As DNA, the CDR3 is TGTGCCAGCAGTTACTCGCCCCAAGAGACCCAGTACTTC.